This record looks at one T cell receptor beta chain sequence and its context. Its antigen remains undetermined. Base qualities are not recorded, but no much larger clone differs from it by a single base. Via the germline V gene, CDR1 is MNHEY and CDR2 SVGAGI. Unmatched junction bases come to 0, with V trimmed by 2 bases and J by 7 bases. There are 13 amino acids in the CDR3, from cysteine to phenylalanine inclusive. Just CDR3 DNA is preserved here, 39 bases in frame from base 1. Receptors were amplified or captured by the immunoSEQ multiplex PCR assay. The source is immuneACCESS, and TCRdb retained only in-frame sequences with V and J called. Part of the clones is not carried over; for the studies checked, unresolved V genes explain less than half of this, and the remainder is unexplained. Present in this sample are 75,000 to 80,000 clones, 90% to 95% of which were seen just once. The ten top clones hold 0.3% to 0.45% of the sample.

The data were obtained in a study of technical replicates of blood from several donors (dated 2017 in TCRdb). The source of this sequence is a human donor in good health. Sequenced: T cells isolated from PBMCs. This sequence uses TRBV6-5 and TRBJ2-1; the junction holds 9 bases that match TRBD1. The CDR3 region has the sequence CASSYGQGNEQFF. In nucleotide form, the sequence is TGTGCCAGCAGTTACGGACAGGGGAATGAGCAGTTCTTC.